These T cell receptor beta chains were read from a single sample in a study of radiotherapy plus CTLA-4 blockade in lung cancer. Assay used: immunoSEQ multiplex PCR; TCRdb lists only in-frame clones, some missing. Counted here are about 15,000 clones, around 70% occurring once; the ten biggest clones make up about 53%. The starting material was peripheral blood, obtained from a patient treated with radiotherapy plus ipilimumab. These receptors all come from a human donor with non-small cell lung cancer whose response to radiotherapy plus ipilimumab could not be evaluated. The CDR3 runs from the conserved cysteine through the conserved F or W. The D gene is left open where the match is weak. Rows give clone size only sometimes, using once, few, many, or a class for an expanded clone.

j_call | d_call | clone_size | v_call | cdr3_nt | cdr3_aa
TRBJ1-2 | TRBD1 | . | TRBV7-9 | TGTGCCAGCCGAGAGGGGGCAGACCCCTATGGCTACACCTTC | CASREGADPYGYTF
TRBJ2-3 | . | once | TRBV7-2 | TGTGCCAGCAGCTTCCGGGGCACAGATACGCAGTATTTT | CASSFRGTDTQYF
TRBJ2-1 | TRBD2 | few | TRBV19 | TGTGCCAGTAGAGGGGGGACTAGCGACGTGAATGAGCAGTTCTTC | CASRGGTSDVNEQFF
TRBJ1-2 | TRBD1 | . | TRBV5-1 | TGCGCCAGCAGCCTTGACCCGACAGGGGATGGCTACACCTTC | CASSLDPTGDGYTF
TRBJ1-6 | . | . | TRBV18 | TGTGCCAGCTCGCCAGGACAGTCGCAGAATTCACCCCTCCACTTT | CASSPGQSQNSPLHF
TRBJ1-5 | . | once | TRBV7-3 | TGTGCCAGCAGCTCCCAGGCGTTTCAGCCCCAGCATTTT | CASSSQAFQPQHF
TRBJ1-1 | . | once | TRBV11-2 | TGTGCCAGCGCCCAACAGGGGAACACTGAAGCTTTCTTT | CASAQQGNTEAFF
TRBJ2-6 | TRBD1 | . | TRBV4-2 | TGTGCCAGCAGCCAAGATAGGGGACAGATAGACGCTGGGGCCAACGTCCTGACTTTC | CASSQDRGQIDAGANVLTF
TRBJ2-5 | . | . | TRBV5-1 | TGCGCCAGCAGCTTGTCCCGGGGAGAGGAGACCCAGTACTTC | CASSLSRGEETQYF
TRBJ2-7 | TRBD1 | . | TRBV28 | TGTGCCAGCAGCCGAGGACCCGGGACAGGGGGCTACGAGCAGTACTTC | CASSRGPGTGGYEQYF
TRBJ1-1 | . | . | TRBV10-3 | TGTGCCATCAGTGAGTCGACTAGGGTGGCTGAAGCTTTCTTT | CAISESTRVAEAFF
TRBJ2-7 | . | . | TRBV29-1 | TGCAGCGTGACAGGCGAACTTTCCTACGAGCAGTACTTC | CSVTGELSYEQYF
TRBJ1-2 | . | . | TRBV9 | TGTGCCAGCAGCGTAGCGGGGACGGGGGGACTGCAGGGCTACACCTTC | CASSVAGTGGLQGYTF
TRBJ1-5 | TRBD1 | few | TRBV5-1 | TGCGCCAGCAGGCTAGACGACAGGGTAGGTCAGCCCCAGCATTTT | CASRLDDRVGQPQHF
TRBJ2-7 | . | . | TRBV19 | TGTGCCAGTAGTATAGGGGGGGGGACAGGAGCCTACGAGCAGTACTTC | CASSIGGGTGAYEQYF
TRBJ1-4 | TRBD1 | . | TRBV5-6 | TGTGCCAGCAGCTTGGGGGGCCTAAACAGGGGGATGCATGAAAAACTGTTTTTT | CASSLGGLNRGMHEKLFF
TRBJ2-1 | . | . | TRBV11-1 | TGTGCCAGCAGCCTCCGAATTTCGGGATCGGCGGGGAGAGAGCAGTTCTTC | CASSLRISGSAGREQFF
TRBJ1-5 | . | . | TRBV19 | TGTGCCAGTAAGTGGGGGCTGGATCAGCCCCAGCATTTT | CASKWGLDQPQHF
TRBJ2-6 | . | medium-sized | TRBV19 | TGTGCCAGTAGTATAGTGGGGGCCGGGGCCAACGTCCTGACTTTC | CASSIVGAGANVLTF
TRBJ2-5 | TRBD2 | . | TRBV28 | TGTGCCAGCATCGGTCCAGCGGGACAAGAGACCCAGTACTTC | CASIGPAGQETQYF
TRBJ1-1 | . | . | TRBV19 | TGTGCCAGTAGTATAGGCGCGGACAAACCCGAAGCTTTCTTT | CASSIGADKPEAFF
TRBJ1-1 | TRBD1 | few | TRBV6-6 | TGTGCCAGCAGTTCAGGACAGGGGGAAGCTTTCTTT | CASSSGQGEAFF
TRBJ2-2 | . | few | TRBV5-1 | TGCGCCAGCAGCTTGTATGGGCCGGGGAGCACCGGGGAGCTGTTTTTT | CASSLYGPGSTGELFF
TRBJ2-7 | . | few | TRBV9 | TGTGCCAGCAGCCTGCGCGGGACGGACTACGAGCAGTACTTC | CASSLRGTDYEQYF
TRBJ1-1 | . | . | TRBV6-6 | TGTGCCAGCACCTCCTTGGGGGAGGGATTGACTGAAGCTTTCTTT | CASTSLGEGLTEAFF
TRBJ1-1 | TRBD1 | few | TRBV7-9 | TGTGCCAGCAGCCGACAGGGGAGCACTGAAGCTTTCTTT | CASSRQGSTEAFF
TRBJ1-1 | . | few | TRBV7-9 | TGTGCCAGCAGCTTAGGGGTGGGGGGGCTGCGGACTGAAGCTTTCTTT | CASSLGVGGLRTEAFF
TRBJ1-3 | TRBD1 | . | TRBV19 | TGTGCCAGTAGGAGGGACAGATCCTCTGGAAACACCATATATTTT | CASRRDRSSGNTIYF
TRBJ1-4 | TRBD1 | few | TRBV5-4 | TGTGCCAGCAGCTCCACAGGGGGCGCGGACTCCCAACTGTTTTTT | CASSSTGGADSQLFF
TRBJ1-5 | TRBD1 | . | TRBV10-2 | TGCGCCAGCAGTCGGGGGACAGGGGGCAATCAGCCCCAGCATTTT | CASSRGTGGNQPQHF
TRBJ2-2 | . | . | TRBV5-1 | TGCGCCAGCAGCTTGATGGAGGGAACCGGGGAGCTGTTTTTT | CASSLMEGTGELFF
TRBJ1-1 | TRBD1 | few | TRBV7-9 | TGTGCCAGCAGCCCCAACACAGGGGTTTGGACTGAAGCTTTCTTT | CASSPNTGVWTEAFF
TRBJ1-1 | TRBD1 | . | TRBV7-9 | TGTGCCAGCAGCCTATCCACAGGGGCGAACACTGAAGCTTTCTTT | CASSLSTGANTEAFF
TRBJ1-3 | TRBD1 | . | TRBV2 | TGTGCCAGCAGGAGGGGAAGACAGGGGGAAGCTGGAAACACCATATATTTT | CASRRGRQGEAGNTIYF
TRBJ1-1 | . | once | TRBV11-3 | TGTGCCAGCAGCCGGACAGCGAACACTGAAGCTTTCTTT | CASSRTANTEAFF
TRBJ2-3 | . | . | TRBV10-1 | TGCGCCAGCAGTGAGCACGGGTACGGCACAGATACGCAGTATTTT | CASSEHGYGTDTQYF
TRBJ1-5 | . | . | TRBV18 | TGTGCCAGCTCACCAGGACAGACCTATAGCAATCAGCCCCAGCATTTT | CASSPGQTYSNQPQHF
TRBJ1-5 | . | . | TRBV30 | TGTGCCTGGAGTCGGGACACCAATCAGCCCCAGCATTTT | CAWSRDTNQPQHF
TRBJ1-5 | TRBD1 | . | TRBV4-2 | TGTGCCAGCAGCCAAGGGGCTTCTGGACAGGGCAATCAGCCCCAGCATTTT | CASSQGASGQGNQPQHF
TRBJ1-2 | . | once | TRBV4-2 | TGTGCCAGCAGCCAAGAAATTCAGCAGGGAGGTGGCTACACCTTC | CASSQEIQQGGGYTF
TRBJ1-1 | TRBD1 | . | TRBV27 | TGTGCCAGCAGATCCGGGACAGCGAACACTGAAGCTTTCTTT | CASRSGTANTEAFF
TRBJ2-4 | . | . | TRBV25-1 | TGTGCCAGCAGTGAGCCGGGGAACATTCAGTACTTC | CASSEPGNIQYF
TRBJ1-2 | TRBD1 | once | TRBV5-1 | TGCGCCAGCAGCCCAGGGACAGGGGGCGACTATGGCTACACCTTC | CASSPGTGGDYGYTF
TRBJ1-1 | TRBD1 | few | TRBV19 | TGTGCCAGTAGTTCCCAGACAGGGGAGAACACTGAAGCTTTCTTT | CASSSQTGENTEAFF
TRBJ1-4 | . | . | TRBV5-4 | TGTGCCAGCAGCCTCCGTGGGCTGAGCGGAGATGAAAAACTGTTTTTT | CASSLRGLSGDEKLFF
TRBJ1-2 | TRBD1 | few | TRBV6-6 | TGTGCCAGCAGTTCCTCAGGGGGCGCTAACTATGGCTACACCTTC | CASSSSGGANYGYTF
TRBJ2-5 | . | . | TRBV5-6 | TGTGCCAGCAGCCTAGACGGGGGAATGGTAGAGACCCAGTACTTC | CASSLDGGMVETQYF
TRBJ1-2 | TRBD1 | few | TRBV18 | TGTGCCAGCTCACGAGGGACAGATAGTTATGGCTACACCTTC | CASSRGTDSYGYTF
TRBJ1-6 | TRBD1 | large | TRBV4-1 | TGCGCCAGCAGCCAATCCCCGACAGGGAGCAATTCACCCCTCCACTTT | CASSQSPTGSNSPLHF
TRBJ1-2 | TRBD1 | few | TRBV28 | TGTGCCAGCAGTCCTCTGACAGGGAGCGGCGGCTACACCTTC | CASSPLTGSGGYTF
TRBJ2-2 | . | . | TRBV10-1 | TGCGCCACCCGGCCGGGGTCGACCACCGGGGAGCTGTTTTTT | CATRPGSTTGELFF
TRBJ2-3 | TRBD2 | . | TRBV4-1 | TGCGCCAGCAGCCAAGAAGAGCGGGGGGGCCAAACAGATACGCAGTATTTT | CASSQEERGGQTDTQYF
TRBJ1-4 | TRBD1 | once | TRBV13 | TGTGCCAGCAGCCCGCGAAGGTTACAGGGGACTAATGAAAAACTGTTTTTT | CASSPRRLQGTNEKLFF
TRBJ1-2 | . | . | TRBV19 | TGTGCCACCTACGGGACGGAGGGCTACGGCTACACCTTC | CATYGTEGYGYTF